The 27 T cell receptor beta chains given below trace back to one sample, sequenced in a study of CD8+ T cells in alopecia areata (dated by TCRdb to 2016 to 2018). The library relied on the immunoSEQ multiplex PCR assay. RNA was extracted from all samples and reverse transcribed into cDNA as template for TCR sequencing. Here the immuneACCESS table is served through TCRdb, limited to in-frame sequences with V and J called. Missing clones are a known gap in these copies; in checked studies unresolved V genes cover under half, and the rest lacks a known reason. In all, the sample holds a few hundred thousand clones, and less than 45% of those were seen once. The top ten constitute 0.45% to 0.55% of the sample. This specimen's treatment or condition label, interpreted: oral pan-JAK inhibitor, 5-10 mg twice daily. The starting material was CD4+ T cells sorted from blood, obtained between weeks 30 and 35, from a patient treated with tofacitinib. The receptors were sampled from a human donor with alopecia areata.

This chain connects TRBV27 to TRBJ1-2; D is possibly TRBD1 (5 bases). Trimming removed 5 bases from V and 8 bases from J, with 18 bases in between. The CDR3 spans 14 residues. The germline gives CDR1 MNHEY, CDR2 SMNVEV (reference sequence). CDR3 amino acids: CASSPQGTLQGYTF. The CDR3 DNA reads TGTGCCAGCAGTCCTCAGGGTACCCTTCAGGGCTACACCTTC.

This clone showed up just once. The CDR3 bases are TGTGCCAGCAGTTTAATCGGGACTAGCGGGAGGACCCGTCAAGAGACCCAGTACTTC. This translates into CASSLIGTSGRTRQETQYF. The rearrangement joins TRBV2 to TRBJ2-5; 15 nucleotides match TRBD2. Germline V gives CDR1 SNHLY, CDR2 FYNNEI. The junction had 12 bases not matched to a gene; V was cut back by 5 bases and J by 2 bases. This CDR3 is 19 amino acids long.

This rearrangement joins TRBV5-4 to TRBJ2-6; 8 nucleotides agree with TRBD2. V lost 10 bases and J lost 0; bases outside the gene matches: 6. CDR3 length: 15 residues. Germline-derived CDR1 and CDR2 are SGHNT and YYREEE (reference sequence). The CDR3 sequence is CASSGGRSGANVLTF. CDR3 sequence (DNA): TGTGCCTCGAGCGGGGGACGCTCTGGGGCCAACGTCCTGACTTTC.

This chain uses TRBV7-9 with TRBJ2-3, with D unclear. The CDR3 length is 12 residues. V lost 2 bases and J 10 bases, leaving 10 bases between the germline ends. Germline V CDR1 and CDR2: SEHNR, FQNEAQ (reference sequence). The CDR3 DNA reads TGTGCCAGCAGCTTACCGTCAGCATCGCAGTATTTT. This sequence encodes CASSLPSASQYF.

The rearrangement links TRBV5-6 to TRBJ2-5; no clear D gene. The closer fit of TRBJ2-7 to the DNA end suggests the J call may be wrong. The germline gives CDR1 SGHDT, CDR2 YYEEEE. This CDR3 spans 14 amino acids. This CDR3 reads CASSLRQNSYEQYF. The CDR3 region has the DNA TGTGCCAGCAGCTTGCGGCAGAACTCCTACGAGCAGTACTTC.

This clone was detected only a few times. The J gene is TRBJ2-5, the V gene TRBV7-9; TRBD1 is a possible D gene (5 bases). Per the germline V gene, CDR1 is SEHNR and CDR2 is FQNEAQ (reference sequence). The CDR3 runs to 13 residues. Trimming cost V 6 bases and J 8 bases, with 16 bases left between them. The CDR3 sequence: CASRDPVGHTQYF. CDR3 bases: TGTGCCAGCAGAGACCCAGTAGGACATACCCAGTACTTC.

There are many counts of this clone. The chain links TRBV7-2 to TRBJ2-1, with D uncertain. The CDR3 is 14 residues long. The V end lost 4 bases, the J end lost 5 bases, and 12 bases lay between the germline ends. The germline V gene encodes CDR1 SGHTA and CDR2 FQGNSA. CDR3 bases: TGTGCCAGCAGCTCCCAATCAGGAGACAATGAGCAGTTCTTC. It encodes CASSSQSGDNEQFF.

This clone was seen a few times. V usage is TRBV2 and J usage is TRBJ2-3; TRBD1 matches at 12 bases. After removal of 11 bases from V and 3 bases from J, the junction contained 6 bases not matched to a gene. The CDR3 loop spans 14 amino acids. CDR1 is SNHLY and CDR2 is FYNNEI in the germline V gene. The CDR3 sequence is CAVPGQGATDTQYF. As DNA, the CDR3 is TGTGCCGTCCCGGGACAGGGGGCGACAGATACGCAGTATTTT.

V is TRBV20-1 and J is TRBJ2-5; perhaps TRBD1 as D (6 bases). The germline CDR1 and CDR2 sequences are DFQATT and SNEGSKA (reference sequence). This CDR3 is 11 amino acids long. Trimming took off 6 bases at V and 4 bases at J, with 9 bases between the two ends. The CDR3 region is CSAEQGETQYF. DNA of the CDR3: TGCAGTGCAGAACAGGGAGAGACCCAGTACTTC.

CDR3 nucleotide sequence: TGTGCCAGCAGCTTAGTGAGTTGGGACCCTCCTGATACGCAGTATTTT. Its translation is CASSLVSWDPPDTQYF. The chain couples TRBV7-2 to TRBJ2-3; D possibly matches TRBD1 or TRBD2 (5 bases each). In germline, CDR1 is SGHTA, CDR2 FQGNSA. The CDR3 runs 16 residues. Trimming took off 1 base at V and 6 bases at J, with 17 bases between the two ends.

The chain has TRBV30 and TRBJ1-2, with TRBD1 as a possible D gene (5 bases). This CDR3 has 12 residues. Germline V CDR1 and CDR2: GTSNPN, SVGIG (reference sequence). The germline V and J ends were trimmed by 3 bases and 8 bases, with 13 bases remaining between them. The CDR3 DNA sequence: TGTGCCTGGAGCTCGCGGGGGAGAGGCTACACCTTC. Its protein product is CAWSSRGRGYTF.

This clone occurred a few times. The chain links TRBV10-1 to TRBJ2-1; 8 bases are a match to TRBD2. Trimming took 6 bases from V and 2 from J; bases not matched to a gene: 3. The length of the CDR3 is 14 residues. Germline V gene data show CDR1 as WNHNN and CDR2 as SYGVQD (reference sequence). The CDR3 sequence is CASRRSGTYNEQFF. CDR3 DNA: TGCGCCAGCAGACGTAGCGGGACCTACAATGAGCAGTTCTTC.

The rearrangement links TRBV29-1 to TRBJ2-1; no reliable D call. V was pared by 4 bases and J by 6 bases, with 16 bases between. The CDR3 runs 14 residues. Per the germline V gene, CDR1 is SQVTM and CDR2 is ANQGSEA. CDR3: CSVGGRAVSNEQFF. The CDR3 nucleotides are TGCAGCGTTGGGGGTCGAGCAGTTTCCAATGAGCAGTTCTTC.

V is TRBV7-9 and J is TRBJ1-1; possibly TRBD1 for D (5 bases). The CDR3 has 15 amino acids. Germline values: CDR1 SEHNR, CDR2 FQNEAQ (reference sequence). The V end was cut by 1 base, the J end by 2 bases, with 11 bases between. The CDR3 DNA follows: TGTGCCAGCAGCTTAGTTGGGGGGATAAACACTGAAGCTTTCTTT. Translation: CASSLVGGINTEAFF. The whole variable domain, filled in from reference TRBV7-9 and TRBJ1-1, reads DTGVSQNPRHKITKRGQNVTFRCDPISEHNRLYWYRQTLGQGPEFLTYFQNEAQLEKSRLLSDRFSAERPKGSFSTLEIQRTEQGDSAMYLCASSLVGGINTEAFFGQGTRLTVV.

This clone was found a few times. The rearrangement links TRBV30 to TRBJ2-1, with D perhaps assigned TRBD1 or TRBD2 (6 bases each). Germline values: CDR1 GTSNPN, CDR2 SVGIG (reference sequence). V gave up 2 bases and J gave up 5 bases, with 10 bases separating them. CDR3 length equals 13 residues. DNA for the CDR3: TGTGCCTGGAGTAGGGGGGCCGACAATGAGCAGTTCTTC. Translating it yields CAWSRGADNEQFF.

This clone turned up a few times. The chain joins TRBV5-6 to TRBJ2-3; no clear D gene. This CDR3 region has 14 residues. From germline, CDR1 is SGHDT and CDR2 YYEEEE. Trimming took off 4 bases at V and 6 bases at J, with 15 bases between the two ends. The CDR3 sequence: CASSRTKRQDTQYF. The CDR3 nucleotides read TGTGCCAGCAGCAGAACCAAACGCCAGGATACGCAGTATTTT.

In its sample, this clone was seen a few times. The genes are TRBV7-2 and TRBJ2-3; TRBD2 agrees at 8 bases. CDR1 is SGHTA, CDR2 FQGNSA, per germline. The CDR3 loop spans 15 amino acids. The trim removed 8 bases at V and 2 bases at J, leaving 9 bases unmatched. As DNA, the CDR3 is TGTGCCAGCGCCCCCGGGCGGGGGGCCACAGATACGCAGTATTTT. It is translated as CASAPGRGATDTQYF.

The rearrangement joins TRBV7-8 to TRBJ1-1, with 8 bases fitting TRBD1. The trim removed 1 base at V and 5 bases at J, leaving 9 bases unmatched. The germline gives CDR1 SGHVS, CDR2 FQNEAQ. CDR3 length: 16 amino acids. In DNA form, the CDR3 reads TGTGCCAGCAGCTTAGAAGGACAGGGATTGCGGACTGAAGCTTTCTTT. It is translated as CASSLEGQGLRTEAFF.

This rearrangement joins TRBV30 to TRBJ1-2; TRBD1 matches 7 bases. The germline V gene encodes CDR1 GTSNPN and CDR2 SVGIG (reference sequence). Trimming took 4 bases from V and 8 from J; bases not matched to a gene: 10. This CDR3 contains 13 residues. In DNA, the CDR3 is TGTGCCTGGACCACGGACAGGAGGGGGGGCTACACCTTC. Translation: CAWTTDRRGGYTF.

The chain uses TRBV5-1 and TRBJ2-5; perhaps TRBD1 as D (6 bases). The V gene's germline CDR1 is SGHRS and CDR2 YFSETQ. The CDR3 loop spans 13 amino acids. Trimming pared 3 bases from V and 0 bases from J, leaving 6 bases between. CDR3 DNA sequence: TGCGCCAGCAGCTGGACAGACCAAGAGACCCAGTACTTC. It is translated as CASSWTDQETQYF.

This clone was counted a few times. The gene calls are TRBV5-1 and TRBJ2-5, with a tentative D call TRBD2 (5 bases). Germline V gene lookup returns CDR1 SGHRS and CDR2 YFSETQ. The CDR3 is 15 residues long. V was trimmed by 0 bases and J by 5 bases, leaving 14 bases between them. CDR3 sequence: CASSLAGGRLETQYF. In DNA form, the CDR3 reads TGCGCCAGCAGCTTGGCTGGTGGGAGATTGGAGACCCAGTACTTC.

The V gene is TRBV6-5, the J gene TRBJ2-5, with no clear D. V lost 2 bases and J lost 7, with 17 bases in between. Germline CDR1 MNHEY, CDR2 SVGAGI. The CDR3 runs to 15 residues. The DNA of the CDR3 is TGTGCCAGCAGTTACCCGCCTTACCCTGGTGGGACCCAGTACTTC. It yields the protein CASSYPPYPGGTQYF.

There are a few counts of this clone. This chain links TRBV6-1 with TRBJ2-7; D perhaps matches TRBD1 (5 bases). This CDR3 comprises 16 residues. Trimming took off 2 bases at V and 3 bases at J, with 17 bases between the two ends. Germline V gene sequence: CDR1 MNHNS, CDR2 SASEGT. The DNA for the CDR3 is TGTGCCAGCAGTGAAAAACCTAGAGGACATTTCTACGAGCAGTACTTC. It is translated as CASSEKPRGHFYEQYF.

V and J are TRBV5-1 and TRBJ1-1, with TRBD1 matching over 10 bases. The CDR3 runs to 15 residues. J lost 6 bases, V lost 8 bases, and 13 bases had no gene match. Germline V gene lookup returns CDR1 SGHRS and CDR2 YFSETQ. CDR3 nucleotides: TGCGCCAGTTTCGACAGGGGGCAAAGTTTTTCTGAAGCTTTCTTT. Protein: CASFDRGQSFSEAFF.

This clone has only a few counts. The chain has TRBV30 and TRBJ2-7; TRBD1 matches 7 bases. Looked up from germline, CDR1 is GTSNPN and CDR2 is SVGIG (reference sequence). This CDR3 contains 12 residues. J gave up 4 bases and V 4 bases, and 4 bases lay outside the gene matches. DNA for the CDR3: TGTGCCTGGATGACAGGGAGTTACGAGCAGTACTTC. Its protein product is CAWMTGSYEQYF.

This clone was seen a few times. The V gene is TRBV20-1, the J gene TRBJ1-2, with no clear D. V was cut by 3 bases and J by 4 bases, with 3 bases left in between. CDR1 DFQATT and CDR2 SNEGSKA come from the germline V gene (reference sequence). This CDR3 spans 10 amino acids. The CDR3 sequence is CSARFYGYTF. The CDR3 DNA reads as TGCAGTGCTAGGTTCTATGGCTACACCTTC.

V is TRBV15 and J is TRBJ2-7; 12 bases fit TRBD1. The CDR3 is made up of 16 amino acids. Losses at the gene ends were 0 bases for V and 5 bases for J; bases not matched to a gene: 5. Looked up from germline, CDR1 is LNHNV and CDR2 is YYDKDF (reference sequence). The CDR3 DNA follows: TGTGCCACCAGCAGAGACACCGGGACAGGGGGCAACGAGCAGTACTTC. This translates into CATSRDTGTGGNEQYF.